This passage covers 24 T cell receptor beta chains from one sample sequenced in a study of blood T cells in healthy people across ages. A second PCR of 7 to 11 cycles used a sample-barcoded 5' primer and a J-beta primer mix. TCRdb reprocessed the 5' RACE reads with MiXCR, giving one entry per CDR3 protein. The sample shows about 1.4 million distinct CDR3 sequences, approximately 60% of them seen only once. What was sequenced was blood. These receptors all come from a man younger than 30 in good health.

The sample holds a few counts of this clonotype. This chain uses TRBV4-2 with TRBJ2-7; 7 bases match TRBD2. Germline V gives CDR1 LGHNA, CDR2 YNFKEQ. CDR3 length: 15 amino acids. J was trimmed by 6 bases and V by 1 base; bases with no gene match: 9. CDR3 sequence: CASSQVAGRRSEQYF. CDR3 DNA sequence: TGTGCCAGCAGCCAAGTGGCCGGGAGGCGCAGCGAGCAGTACTTC.

The V and J genes are TRBV27 and TRBJ1-1; D unresolved. Germline assignment: CDR1 MNHEY and CDR2 SMNVEV (reference sequence). This CDR3 is built from 15 residues. The V end lost 5 bases, the J end lost 1 base, and 14 bases lay between the germline ends. The CDR3 protein is CASSPSRHENTEAFF. The CDR3 region has the DNA TGTGCCAGCAGTCCCTCCAGACACGAGAACACTGAAGCTTTCTTT.

This rearrangement joins TRBV5-4 to TRBJ2-5, with TRBD1 as a possible D gene (5 bases). The V end was cut by 3 bases, the J end by 11 bases, with 14 bases between. The CDR3 spans 12 residues. Germline-derived CDR1 and CDR2 are SGHNT and YYREEE (reference sequence). The CDR3: CASSSLGVEQYF. Here the CDR3 DNA reads TGTGCCAGCAGCTCTCTAGGGGTTGAGCAGTACTTC.

The chain is built from TRBV6-5 and TRBJ1-2; D is uncertain. The CDR3 is 11 amino acids. CDR1 is MNHEY, CDR2 SVGAGI, per germline. Trimming shortened V by 6 bases and J by 3 bases, and 5 bases separated the two germline ends. The CDR3 region has the DNA TGTGCCAGCAGAACGGACTATGGCTACACCTTC. Residues: CASRTDYGYTF.

This clonotype was observed a handful of times. V usage is TRBV7-9 and J usage is TRBJ2-7; either TRBD1 or TRBD2 may fit D (6 bases each). The CDR3 is made up of 15 amino acids. Germline lookup yields CDR1 SEHNR and CDR2 FQNEAQ (reference sequence). Between the trimmed V and J ends, which lost 4 bases and 4 bases, there was a span of 17 bases. The CDR3, as DNA: TGTGCCAGCAGCTCAGATACAGGGACTCCATACGAGCAGTACTTC. Protein sequence: CASSSDTGTPYEQYF.

This clonotype occurred a few times. The chain couples TRBV20-1 to TRBJ2-1; possibly TRBD2 for D (6 bases). The CDR3 covers 15 residues. With 1 base removed from V and 0 bases from J, the gap between germline ends came to 10 bases. Germline CDR1 reads DFQATT; CDR2 reads SNEGSKA (reference sequence). CDR3 DNA: TGCAGTGCTAGAGTGTTGGGGGGCTCCTACAATGAGCAGTTCTTC. It specifies CSARVLGGSYNEQFF.

The chain is built from TRBV29-1 and TRBJ1-2; possibly TRBD1 for D (5 bases). The germline gives CDR1 SQVTM, CDR2 ANQGSEA. V dropped 5 bases and J dropped 4 bases, with 11 bases sitting between them. The CDR3 spans 12 residues. The chain's CDR3 is CSVPGSAYGYTF. Written as DNA, the CDR3 is TGCAGCGTTCCAGGGAGCGCCTATGGCTACACCTTC. Based on the CDR3 plus reference TRBV29-1 and TRBJ1-2, the full variable domain is SAVISQKPSRDICQRGTSLTIQCQVDSQVTMMFWYRQQPGQSLTLIATANQGSEATYESGFVIDKFPISRPNLTFSTLTVSNMSPEDSSIYLCSVPGSAYGYTFGSGTRLTVV.

This chain uses TRBV18 with TRBJ2-6; D not certain. V was pared by 6 bases and J by 4 bases, with 10 bases between. Germline CDR1 is KGHSH and CDR2 is LQKENI. The CDR3 loop spans 14 amino acids. CDR3 nucleotides: TGTGCCAGCTCTGGAGACGCGGGGGCCAACGTCCTGACTTTC. Amino acid sequence: CASSGDAGANVLTF. Full variable domain (outside the CDR3, taken from reference TRBV18 and TRBJ2-6): NAGVMQNPRHLVRRRGQEARLRCSPMKGHSHVYWYRQLPEEGLKFMVYLQKENIIDESGMPKERFSAEFPKEGPSILRIQQVVRGDSAAYFCASSGDAGANVLTFGAGSRLTVL.

This clonotype was detected only once. The rearrangement links TRBV25-1 to TRBJ2-5; TRBD2 is a possible D gene (6 bases). The CDR3 contains 14 residues. Trimming removed 2 bases at V and 3 bases at J, with 10 bases between. CDR1 is MGHDK, CDR2 SYGVNS, per germline. This CDR3 is CASSERESKETQYF. In DNA form, the CDR3 reads TGTGCCAGCAGTGAACGGGAGTCCAAAGAGACCCAGTACTTC.

This clonotype was picked up a small number of times. The chain uses TRBV6-1 and TRBJ2-2, with D perhaps TRBD2 (6 bases). The ends were cut back, 6 bases at V and 3 bases at J, with 11 bases in the middle. Germline lookup yields CDR1 MNHNS and CDR2 SASEGT. The CDR3 totals 14 residues. CDR3 in amino acids: CASRPPGDTGELFF. The CDR3 DNA reads as TGTGCCAGCAGGCCCCCGGGAGACACCGGGGAGCTGTTTTTT.

This rearrangement joins TRBV7-8 to TRBJ2-2; D tentatively fits TRBD1 or TRBD2 (5 bases each). The CDR3 spans 15 residues. The V gene's germline CDR1 is SGHVS and CDR2 FQNEAQ. Trimming stripped 5 bases from V and 5 bases from J, with 15 bases between. CDR3 sequence (DNA): TGTGCCAGCAGCCCTACGGGGCATAGGACCGGGGAGCTGTTTTTT. Protein sequence: CASSPTGHRTGELFF. The full variable domain, completed using reference TRBV7-8 and TRBJ2-2, is GAGVSQSPRYKVAKRGQDVALRCDPISGHVSLFWYQQALGQGPEFLTYFQNEAQLDKSGLPSDRFFAERPEGSVSTLKIQRTQQEDSAVYLCASSPTGHRTGELFFGEGSRLTVL.

The chain has TRBV12-3 or TRBV12-4 and TRBJ1-5; perhaps TRBD1 as D (5 bases). The V gene lost 3 bases and the J gene lost 2 bases, with 14 bases spanning the gap. The CDR3 loop spans 16 amino acids. In DNA form, the CDR3 reads TGTGCCAGCAGTTTGGAGGGGCGCCTTCGCAATCAGCCCCAGCATTTT. This codes for CASSLEGRLRNQPQHF.

This clonotype was observed a few times. This rearrangement joins TRBV29-1 to TRBJ2-7; TRBD1 or TRBD2 may be the D gene (5 bases each). From germline, CDR1 is SQVTM and CDR2 ANQGSEA. The CDR3 spans 14 residues. The V end was cut by 5 bases, the J end by 6 bases, with 20 bases between. The CDR3 loop is CSVCLLRGSGEQYF. CDR3 in DNA: TGCAGCGTTTGTCTTCTGAGGGGATCAGGCGAGCAGTACTTC.

Only a few counts were recorded for this clonotype. V and J are TRBV4-1 and TRBJ2-1; D remains unclear. V gave up 1 base and J gave up 0 bases, with 7 bases separating them. CDR3 length: 15 amino acids. Germline V gene data show CDR1 as MGHRA and CDR2 as YSYEKL. CDR3 sequence (DNA): TGCGCCAGCAGCCAAGGCATTAGCTCCTACAATGAGCAGTTCTTC. Translated, it gives CASSQGISSYNEQFF.

The J gene is TRBJ1-1, the V gene TRBV27; 8 nucleotides align to TRBD1. The germline gives CDR1 MNHEY, CDR2 SMNVEV (reference sequence). Unmatched junction bases numbered 9, after V lost 5 bases and J lost 7 bases. This CDR3 is 14 amino acids long. For the CDR3, the DNA is TGTGCCAGCAGTAAAAGGACAGGGAGGGATGAAGCTTTCTTT. It translates to CASSKRTGRDEAFF.

This clonotype has just one count. The chain carries TRBV9 and TRBJ2-1, with 8 bases that match TRBD2. This CDR3 contains 16 residues. With 4 bases clipped from V and 8 bases from J, the junction kept 14 bases outside the gene matches. The germline gives CDR1 SGDLS, CDR2 YYNGEE. The CDR3 region has the DNA TGTGCCAGCAGCCCCGGGGTAGCGGGGTCTATGGATGAGCAGTTCTTC. Amino acids: CASSPGVAGSMDEQFF. Complete variable domain (other parts from reference TRBV9 and TRBJ2-1): DSGVTQTPKHLITATGQRVTLRCSPRSGDLSVYWYQQSLDQGLQFLIQYYNGEERAKGNILERFSAQQFPDLHSELNLSSLELGDSALYFCASSPGVAGSMDEQFFGPGTRLTVL.

This chain connects TRBV24-1 to TRBJ2-7, with 7 bases lining up with TRBD1. From germline, CDR1 is KGHDR and CDR2 SFDVKD. The CDR3 has 14 residues. V shed 4 bases and J 2 bases; nucleotides not matched to a gene: 4. The CDR3 DNA is TGTGCCACCAGTGACCCCGGGACAGCCTACGAGCAGTACTTC. Translation gives CATSDPGTAYEQYF.

The chain joins TRBV29-1 to TRBJ2-3; 8 positions agree with TRBD1. Germline values: CDR1 SQVTM, CDR2 ANQGSEA. This CDR3 contains 13 residues. Losses at the gene ends were 6 bases for V and 4 bases for J; bases not matched to a gene: 6. Here the CDR3 reads CSVSTGGPDTQYF. DNA for the CDR3: TGCAGCGTCAGTACAGGGGGACCAGATACGCAGTATTTT.

V is TRBV29-1 and J is TRBJ2-7; D remains unclear. This CDR3 region has 11 residues. The ends were cut back, 1 base at V and 6 bases at J, with 7 bases in the middle. Germline values: CDR1 SQVTM, CDR2 ANQGSEA. This CDR3 is CSVEGGSEQYF. DNA of the CDR3: TGCAGCGTTGAAGGGGGAAGCGAGCAGTACTTC.

The chain recombines TRBV7-9 with TRBJ1-2; D uncertain. The CDR3 is made up of 13 amino acids. CDR1 is SEHNR, CDR2 FQNEAQ, per germline (reference sequence). The ends were cut back, 3 bases at V and 7 bases at J, with 12 bases in the middle. In nucleotides, the CDR3 is TGTGCCAGCAGCTTCGACACCCGGGGTGGCTACACCTTC. As protein: CASSFDTRGGYTF.

Only one count was recorded for this clonotype. The J gene is TRBJ2-3, the V gene TRBV10-3; D may be TRBD1 (6 bases). Germline CDR1 ENHRY, CDR2 SYGVKD. The V gene lost 6 bases and the J gene lost 2 bases, with 18 bases spanning the gap. The CDR3 has 16 amino acids. CDR3: CAISNRRTASTDTQYF. The CDR3 nucleotides read TGTGCCATCAGCAACCGTCGGACAGCATCCACAGATACGCAGTATTTT.

The chain recombines TRBV5-1 with TRBJ1-2, with no clear D. The CDR3 has 14 residues. Germline V gene lookup returns CDR1 SGHRS and CDR2 YFSETQ. V shed 0 bases and J shed 10 bases, with 16 bases lying between them. CDR3 residues: CASSLVGPSVVYTF. As DNA, the CDR3 is TGCGCCAGCAGCTTGGTCGGACCAAGTGTAGTCTACACCTTC.

The chain couples TRBV20-1 to TRBJ1-1; 8 nucleotides line up with TRBD1. Germline loops: CDR1 DFQATT, CDR2 SNEGSKA (reference sequence). With 4 bases clipped from V and 5 bases from J, the junction kept 12 bases outside the gene matches. The CDR3 runs to 15 residues. The CDR3 spells CSANYPLRGPTEAFF. The DNA for the CDR3 is TGCAGTGCTAACTACCCACTCAGGGGGCCGACTGAAGCTTTCTTT.

The chain carries TRBV6-2 or TRBV6-3 and TRBJ1-5; unclear D gene. Deletions cut 6 bases from V and 9 bases from J, with 9 bases between. This CDR3 comprises 11 residues. Germline CDR1 reads MNHEY; CDR2 reads SVGEGT. The CDR3 coding sequence is TGTGCCAGCAGCCTCTTCGGGCCCCAGCATTTT. Translating gives CASSLFGPQHF.